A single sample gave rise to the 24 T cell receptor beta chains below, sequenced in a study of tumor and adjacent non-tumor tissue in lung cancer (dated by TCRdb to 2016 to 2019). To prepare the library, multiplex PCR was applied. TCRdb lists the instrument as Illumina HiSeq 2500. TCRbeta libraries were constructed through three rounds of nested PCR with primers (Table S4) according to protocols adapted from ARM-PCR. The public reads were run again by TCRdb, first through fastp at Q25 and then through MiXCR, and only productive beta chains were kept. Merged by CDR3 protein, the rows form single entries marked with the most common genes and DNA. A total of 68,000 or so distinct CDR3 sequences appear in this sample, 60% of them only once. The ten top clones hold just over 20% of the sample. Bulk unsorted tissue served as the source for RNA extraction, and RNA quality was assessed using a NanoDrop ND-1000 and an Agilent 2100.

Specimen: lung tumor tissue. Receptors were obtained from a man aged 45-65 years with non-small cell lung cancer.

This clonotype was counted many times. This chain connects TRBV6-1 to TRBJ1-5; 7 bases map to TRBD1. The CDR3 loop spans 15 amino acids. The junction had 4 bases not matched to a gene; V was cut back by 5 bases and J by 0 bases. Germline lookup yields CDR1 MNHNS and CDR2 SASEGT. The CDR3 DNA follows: TGTGCCAGCAGTTCCAGGGGGAATAGCAATCAGCCCCAGCATTTT. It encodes CASSSRGNSNQPQHF.

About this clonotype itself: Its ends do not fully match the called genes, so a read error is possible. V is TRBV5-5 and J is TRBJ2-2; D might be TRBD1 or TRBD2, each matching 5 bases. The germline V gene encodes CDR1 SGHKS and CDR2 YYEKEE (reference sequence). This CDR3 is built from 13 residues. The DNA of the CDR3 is TGCGCCAGCAGCTTGAGTGTGACCGGGGACCTGTTTTTT. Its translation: CASSLSVTGDLFF.

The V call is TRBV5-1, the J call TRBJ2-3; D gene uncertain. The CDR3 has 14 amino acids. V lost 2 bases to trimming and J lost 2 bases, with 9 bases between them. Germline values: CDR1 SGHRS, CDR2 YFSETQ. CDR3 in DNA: TGCGCCAGCAGCTTAAGGCCAAACACAGATACGCAGTATTTT. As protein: CASSLRPNTDTQYF.

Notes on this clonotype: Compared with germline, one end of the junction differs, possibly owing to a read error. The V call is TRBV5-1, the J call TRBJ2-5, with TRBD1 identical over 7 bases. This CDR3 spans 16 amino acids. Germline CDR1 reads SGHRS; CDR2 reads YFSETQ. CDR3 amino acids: CTSSLGPQGQLETQYF. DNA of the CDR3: TGCACCAGCAGCTTGGGACCCCAGGGACAGCTAGAGACTCAGTACTTC.

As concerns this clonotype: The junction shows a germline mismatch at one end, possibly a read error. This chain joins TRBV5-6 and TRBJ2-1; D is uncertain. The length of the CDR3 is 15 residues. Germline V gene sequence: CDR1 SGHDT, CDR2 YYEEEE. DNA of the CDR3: TGTGCCAGCAGCTTGACCTGGGTCTCCTACAATGAGGAGTTCTTC. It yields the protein CASSLTWVSYNEEFF.

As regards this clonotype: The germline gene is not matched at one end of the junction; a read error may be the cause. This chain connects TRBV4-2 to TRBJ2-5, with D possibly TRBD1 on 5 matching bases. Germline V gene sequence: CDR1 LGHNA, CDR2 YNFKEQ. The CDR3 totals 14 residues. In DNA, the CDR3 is TGTGTCAGGAGCCAAGGAGAAGGGGCGGAGACCCAGCACTTC. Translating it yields CVRSQGEGAETQHF.

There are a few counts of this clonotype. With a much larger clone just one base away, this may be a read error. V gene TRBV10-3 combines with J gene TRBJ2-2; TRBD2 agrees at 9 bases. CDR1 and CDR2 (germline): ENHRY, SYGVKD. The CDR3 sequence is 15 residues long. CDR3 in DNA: TGTGCCATCAGGGGGGCTAGCGGGACAACCGGGGGGCTGTTTTTT. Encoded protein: CAIRGASGTTGGLFF.

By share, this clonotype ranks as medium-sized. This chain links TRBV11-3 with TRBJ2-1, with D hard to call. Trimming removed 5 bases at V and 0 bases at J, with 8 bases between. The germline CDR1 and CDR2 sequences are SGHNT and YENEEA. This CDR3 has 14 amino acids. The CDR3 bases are TGTGCCAGCAGCCCCGAAAGCTCCTACAATGAGCAGTTCTTC. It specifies CASSPESSYNEQFF.

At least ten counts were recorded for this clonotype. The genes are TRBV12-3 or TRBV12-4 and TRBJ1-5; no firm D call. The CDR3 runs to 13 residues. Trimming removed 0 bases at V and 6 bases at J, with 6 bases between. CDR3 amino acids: CASSLAGSQPQHF. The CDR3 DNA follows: TGTGCCAGCAGTTTAGCTGGGAGTCAGCCCCAGCATTTT.

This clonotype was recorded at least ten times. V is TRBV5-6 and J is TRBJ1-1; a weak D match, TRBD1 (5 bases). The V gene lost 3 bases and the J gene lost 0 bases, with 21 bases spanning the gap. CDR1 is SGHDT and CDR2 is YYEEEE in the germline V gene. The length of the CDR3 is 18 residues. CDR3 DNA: TGTGCCAGCAGCTGGGCAGGGTCGGTATCCGGGTTGAACACTGAAGCTTTCTTT. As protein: CASSWAGSVSGLNTEAFF. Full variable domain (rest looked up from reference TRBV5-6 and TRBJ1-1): DAGVTQSPTHLIKTRGQQVTLRCSPKSGHDTVSWYQQALGQGPQFIFQYYEEEERQRGNFPDRFSGHQFPNYSSELNVNALLLGDSALYLCASSWAGSVSGLNTEAFFGQGTRLTVV.

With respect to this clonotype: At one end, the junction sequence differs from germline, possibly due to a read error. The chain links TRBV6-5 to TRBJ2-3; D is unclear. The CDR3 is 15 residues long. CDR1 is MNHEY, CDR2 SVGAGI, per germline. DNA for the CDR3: TGTGGCAGCAGCTACTCGTTTATGAACACAGATACGCAGTATTTT. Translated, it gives CGSSYSFMNTDTQYF.

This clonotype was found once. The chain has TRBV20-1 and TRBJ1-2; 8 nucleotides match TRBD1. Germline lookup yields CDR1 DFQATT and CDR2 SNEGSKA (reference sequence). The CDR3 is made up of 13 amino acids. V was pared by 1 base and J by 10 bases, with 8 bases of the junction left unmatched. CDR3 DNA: TGCAGTGCTAGAGGCCAGGGGGCAGGTGACTACACCTTC. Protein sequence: CSARGQGAGDYTF.

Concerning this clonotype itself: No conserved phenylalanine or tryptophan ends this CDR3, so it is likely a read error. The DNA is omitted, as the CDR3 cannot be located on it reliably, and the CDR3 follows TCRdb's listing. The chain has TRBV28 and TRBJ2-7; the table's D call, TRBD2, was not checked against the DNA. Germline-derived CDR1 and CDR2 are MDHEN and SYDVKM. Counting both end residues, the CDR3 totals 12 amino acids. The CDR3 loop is CASIEQGGIWDY.

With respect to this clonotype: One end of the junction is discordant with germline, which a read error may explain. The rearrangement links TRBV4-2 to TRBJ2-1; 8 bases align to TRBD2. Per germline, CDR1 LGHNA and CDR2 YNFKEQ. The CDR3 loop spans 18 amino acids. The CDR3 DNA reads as TGTGTCAGCAGTCAAGACGTCCAGCGGGAGCTATCCTACAATGAGCAGTTCTTC. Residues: CVSSQDVQRELSYNEQFF.

This CDR3 is CAITREGRREQFF. The CDR3 bases are TGTGCCATAACGCGGGAGGGCCGGCGTGAGCAGTTCTTC. The rearrangement joins TRBV6-2 or TRBV6-3 to TRBJ2-1; TRBD2 agrees at 9 bases. The CDR3 has 13 residues. Per germline, CDR1 MNHEY and CDR2 SVGEGT. V shed 10 bases, J shed 9 bases, and the junction held 10 bases outside the gene matches.

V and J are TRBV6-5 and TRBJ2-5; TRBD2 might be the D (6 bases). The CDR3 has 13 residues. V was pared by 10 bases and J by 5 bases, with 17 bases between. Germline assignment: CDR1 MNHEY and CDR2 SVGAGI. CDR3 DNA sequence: TGTGCCACCCTCTTGGAGGGCGGCGAGACCCAGTACTTC. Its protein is CATLLEGGETQYF.

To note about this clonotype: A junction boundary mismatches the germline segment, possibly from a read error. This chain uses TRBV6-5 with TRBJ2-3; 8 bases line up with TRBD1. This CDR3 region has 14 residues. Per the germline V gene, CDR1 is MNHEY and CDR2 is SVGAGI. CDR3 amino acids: CARSYYRGDDTQYF. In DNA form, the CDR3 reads TGTGCCAGAAGTTACTACAGGGGGGATGATACGCAGTATTTT.

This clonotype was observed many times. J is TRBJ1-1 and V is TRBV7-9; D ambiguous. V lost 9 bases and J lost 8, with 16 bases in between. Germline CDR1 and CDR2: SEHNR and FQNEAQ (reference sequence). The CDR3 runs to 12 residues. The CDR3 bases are TGTGCCAGTTCTTACCGCGGCAGGGAAGCTTTCTTT. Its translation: CASSYRGREAFF. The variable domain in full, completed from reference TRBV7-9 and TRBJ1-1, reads DTGVSQNPRHKITKRGQNVTFRCDPISEHNRLYWYRQTLGQGPEFLTYFQNEAQLEKSRLLSDRFSAERPKGSFSTLEIQRTEQGDSAMYLCASSYRGREAFFGQGTRLTVV.

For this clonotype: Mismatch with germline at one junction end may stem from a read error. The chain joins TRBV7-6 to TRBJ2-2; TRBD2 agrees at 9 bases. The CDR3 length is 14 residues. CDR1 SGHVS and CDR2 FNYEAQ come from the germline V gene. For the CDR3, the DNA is TGTGCCAGTAGCTCCTCGACTAGCGGCGTGGAGCTGTTTTTT. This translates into CASSSSTSGVELFF.

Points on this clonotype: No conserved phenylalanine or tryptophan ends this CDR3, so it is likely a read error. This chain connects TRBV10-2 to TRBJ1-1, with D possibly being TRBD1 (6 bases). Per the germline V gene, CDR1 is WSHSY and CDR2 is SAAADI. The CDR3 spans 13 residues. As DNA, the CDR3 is TGCGCCGGCAGTAAGGGGGTACGCACTGAAGCTTTCTTA. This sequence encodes CAGSKGVRTEAFL.

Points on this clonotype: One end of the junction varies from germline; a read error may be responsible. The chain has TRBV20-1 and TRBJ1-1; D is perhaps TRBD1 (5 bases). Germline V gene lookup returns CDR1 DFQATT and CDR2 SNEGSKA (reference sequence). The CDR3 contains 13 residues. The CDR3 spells CSTSESAWGSAFF. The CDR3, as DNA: TGCAGTACTAGTGAATCGGCATGGGGCTCAGCTTTCTTT.

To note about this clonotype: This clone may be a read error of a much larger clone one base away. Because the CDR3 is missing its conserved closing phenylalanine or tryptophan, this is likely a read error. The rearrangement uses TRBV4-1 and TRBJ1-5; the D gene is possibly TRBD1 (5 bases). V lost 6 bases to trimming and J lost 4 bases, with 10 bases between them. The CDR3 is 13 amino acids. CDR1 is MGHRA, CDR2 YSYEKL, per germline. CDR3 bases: TGCGCCAGCAGTCCACAGGAAAATCAGCCCCAGCATCTT. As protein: CASSPQENQPQHL.

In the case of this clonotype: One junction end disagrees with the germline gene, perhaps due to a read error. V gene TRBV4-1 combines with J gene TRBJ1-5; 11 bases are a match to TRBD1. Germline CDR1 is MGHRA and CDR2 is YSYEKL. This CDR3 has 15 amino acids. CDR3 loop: CASGQRTGGFMHQHF. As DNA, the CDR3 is TGCGCCAGCGGCCAACGGACAGGGGGCTTTATGCACCAGCATTTT.

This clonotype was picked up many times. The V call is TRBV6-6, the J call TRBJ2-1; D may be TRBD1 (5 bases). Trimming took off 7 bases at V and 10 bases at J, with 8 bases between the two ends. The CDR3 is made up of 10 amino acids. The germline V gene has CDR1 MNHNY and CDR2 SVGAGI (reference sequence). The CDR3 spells CASIGAEQFF. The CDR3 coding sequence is TGTGCCAGCATAGGGGCGGAGCAGTTCTTC.